Given below is one T cell receptor beta chain in context. This clonotype has at least ten counts. What antigen it recognizes has not been identified. Per-base qualities were not stored, and no clone one base away is much larger. The CDR3 runs 13 amino acids, cysteine and phenylalanine included. The DNA shown is the 39-base CDR3, in frame from base 1. CDR1 MNHEY and CDR2 SVGEGT are derived from the germline V gene. At the junction V is shortened by 5 bases and J by 5 bases, with 12 bases in between. Systemically healthy Caucasian individuals from Russia, approximately 39 in total and aged about 6 to 90 years, were included as donors. Each donor gave ten milliliters of peripheral blood, drawn into EDTA-treated Vacutainer tubes. Ficoll-Paque density-gradient centrifugation was used to isolate PBMCs, with at least 6 million obtained per sample. Total RNA, at least 6 micrograms per sample, was extracted from PBMCs with Trizol reagent. Naive CD45RAhigh/CD27high T cell percentages were measured by flow cytometry on a PBMC aliquot from every donor.

This entry is derived from a study of blood T cells in healthy people across ages (dated by TCRdb to 2014 to 2015). About the study as a whole: In model experiments, roughly one uniquely barcoded TCR beta cDNA molecule per two T cells was captured by template switching. Using the same blood draw, the study looked at two additional independent replicas of 1 million unique cDNA reads for two donors, one aged 18 to 30 and the other aged 80 or older. The donors were divided into four age groups: young (average around 17 years), middle-aged (roughly 40), aged (around 59) and long-lived (about 90). Age-related changes in TCR beta repertoire diversity were measured in the study by deep sequencing normalized with unique cDNA molecular identifiers. Donors of different ages were randomly distributed across sequencing lanes to avoid experimental bias.

Broader findings and caveats from the paper: Estimates of total diversity based on one million sequenced T cells were considered lower bounds and underestimates. The long-lived group showed more naive CD4+ T cells, fewer expanded clones and increased TCR diversity than the aged group, suggesting age selection. The percentage of naive T cells measured by flow cytometry correlated strongly with observed TCR beta diversity. The CMV infection status of donors was not known, potentially confounding age-related changes in expanded clonotypes. As age increased, observed TCR beta diversity per million T cells dropped in a roughly linear way, and a significant reduction was already evident by age 40. Bulk unsorted PBMC profiling prevented conclusive comparison of naive and antigen-experienced compartments.

The library was prepared using 5' RACE. For sequencing, an Illumina HiSeq 2500 was employed. A second 7 to 11 cycle PCR used a sample-barcoded 5' primer and a J-beta primer mix. Each TCR beta cDNA molecule received a unique molecular identifier from a template-switch 5' adaptor carrying 12 random nucleotides. At least 2.5 million CDR3-containing paired-end reads were obtained from each sample. All of the RNA was converted into first-strand cDNA using the Mint cDNA synthesis kit, with a TRBC-specific oligonucleotide serving as the primer. All cDNA was treated with uracil-DNA glycosylase and then went through a first 18-cycle PCR with the universal primers M1SS and BC2_uni_R. In the paper's pipeline: Each sample was normalized by randomly selecting 1 million high-quality reads, each carrying a distinct molecular identifier. Instead of being binned into consensus sequences, reads with shared molecular identifiers were discarded. MiTCR, run with a Q25 quality threshold and the strictest error-elimination algorithm, handled CDR3 identification, clonotype clustering and error correction. A nonparametric unseen species model using Euler transformation provided a lower-bound estimate of total TCR beta diversity. TCRdb reprocessing: public reads trimmed at Q25 with fastp, clones called with MiXCR, in-frame beta chains kept. Rows merge per CDR3 protein into single entries with the most common DNA and genes. TCRdb's processing, not the authors', yielded these V and J calls. The sample profile shows approximately 900,000 distinct CDR3 sequences; around 48% of them were found once. 10% to 15% of the sample is taken by the ten largest.

The chain links TRBV6-2 or TRBV6-3 with TRBJ1-2, and the D gene may be TRBD1, 5 bases matching. The material sequenced was blood. The clonotype originates from a man aged 25 to 45 in good health. The CDR3 protein: CASSTGTIYGYTF. The nucleotide sequence reads as follows: TGTGCCAGCAGTACCGGGACTATATATGGCTACACCTTC.